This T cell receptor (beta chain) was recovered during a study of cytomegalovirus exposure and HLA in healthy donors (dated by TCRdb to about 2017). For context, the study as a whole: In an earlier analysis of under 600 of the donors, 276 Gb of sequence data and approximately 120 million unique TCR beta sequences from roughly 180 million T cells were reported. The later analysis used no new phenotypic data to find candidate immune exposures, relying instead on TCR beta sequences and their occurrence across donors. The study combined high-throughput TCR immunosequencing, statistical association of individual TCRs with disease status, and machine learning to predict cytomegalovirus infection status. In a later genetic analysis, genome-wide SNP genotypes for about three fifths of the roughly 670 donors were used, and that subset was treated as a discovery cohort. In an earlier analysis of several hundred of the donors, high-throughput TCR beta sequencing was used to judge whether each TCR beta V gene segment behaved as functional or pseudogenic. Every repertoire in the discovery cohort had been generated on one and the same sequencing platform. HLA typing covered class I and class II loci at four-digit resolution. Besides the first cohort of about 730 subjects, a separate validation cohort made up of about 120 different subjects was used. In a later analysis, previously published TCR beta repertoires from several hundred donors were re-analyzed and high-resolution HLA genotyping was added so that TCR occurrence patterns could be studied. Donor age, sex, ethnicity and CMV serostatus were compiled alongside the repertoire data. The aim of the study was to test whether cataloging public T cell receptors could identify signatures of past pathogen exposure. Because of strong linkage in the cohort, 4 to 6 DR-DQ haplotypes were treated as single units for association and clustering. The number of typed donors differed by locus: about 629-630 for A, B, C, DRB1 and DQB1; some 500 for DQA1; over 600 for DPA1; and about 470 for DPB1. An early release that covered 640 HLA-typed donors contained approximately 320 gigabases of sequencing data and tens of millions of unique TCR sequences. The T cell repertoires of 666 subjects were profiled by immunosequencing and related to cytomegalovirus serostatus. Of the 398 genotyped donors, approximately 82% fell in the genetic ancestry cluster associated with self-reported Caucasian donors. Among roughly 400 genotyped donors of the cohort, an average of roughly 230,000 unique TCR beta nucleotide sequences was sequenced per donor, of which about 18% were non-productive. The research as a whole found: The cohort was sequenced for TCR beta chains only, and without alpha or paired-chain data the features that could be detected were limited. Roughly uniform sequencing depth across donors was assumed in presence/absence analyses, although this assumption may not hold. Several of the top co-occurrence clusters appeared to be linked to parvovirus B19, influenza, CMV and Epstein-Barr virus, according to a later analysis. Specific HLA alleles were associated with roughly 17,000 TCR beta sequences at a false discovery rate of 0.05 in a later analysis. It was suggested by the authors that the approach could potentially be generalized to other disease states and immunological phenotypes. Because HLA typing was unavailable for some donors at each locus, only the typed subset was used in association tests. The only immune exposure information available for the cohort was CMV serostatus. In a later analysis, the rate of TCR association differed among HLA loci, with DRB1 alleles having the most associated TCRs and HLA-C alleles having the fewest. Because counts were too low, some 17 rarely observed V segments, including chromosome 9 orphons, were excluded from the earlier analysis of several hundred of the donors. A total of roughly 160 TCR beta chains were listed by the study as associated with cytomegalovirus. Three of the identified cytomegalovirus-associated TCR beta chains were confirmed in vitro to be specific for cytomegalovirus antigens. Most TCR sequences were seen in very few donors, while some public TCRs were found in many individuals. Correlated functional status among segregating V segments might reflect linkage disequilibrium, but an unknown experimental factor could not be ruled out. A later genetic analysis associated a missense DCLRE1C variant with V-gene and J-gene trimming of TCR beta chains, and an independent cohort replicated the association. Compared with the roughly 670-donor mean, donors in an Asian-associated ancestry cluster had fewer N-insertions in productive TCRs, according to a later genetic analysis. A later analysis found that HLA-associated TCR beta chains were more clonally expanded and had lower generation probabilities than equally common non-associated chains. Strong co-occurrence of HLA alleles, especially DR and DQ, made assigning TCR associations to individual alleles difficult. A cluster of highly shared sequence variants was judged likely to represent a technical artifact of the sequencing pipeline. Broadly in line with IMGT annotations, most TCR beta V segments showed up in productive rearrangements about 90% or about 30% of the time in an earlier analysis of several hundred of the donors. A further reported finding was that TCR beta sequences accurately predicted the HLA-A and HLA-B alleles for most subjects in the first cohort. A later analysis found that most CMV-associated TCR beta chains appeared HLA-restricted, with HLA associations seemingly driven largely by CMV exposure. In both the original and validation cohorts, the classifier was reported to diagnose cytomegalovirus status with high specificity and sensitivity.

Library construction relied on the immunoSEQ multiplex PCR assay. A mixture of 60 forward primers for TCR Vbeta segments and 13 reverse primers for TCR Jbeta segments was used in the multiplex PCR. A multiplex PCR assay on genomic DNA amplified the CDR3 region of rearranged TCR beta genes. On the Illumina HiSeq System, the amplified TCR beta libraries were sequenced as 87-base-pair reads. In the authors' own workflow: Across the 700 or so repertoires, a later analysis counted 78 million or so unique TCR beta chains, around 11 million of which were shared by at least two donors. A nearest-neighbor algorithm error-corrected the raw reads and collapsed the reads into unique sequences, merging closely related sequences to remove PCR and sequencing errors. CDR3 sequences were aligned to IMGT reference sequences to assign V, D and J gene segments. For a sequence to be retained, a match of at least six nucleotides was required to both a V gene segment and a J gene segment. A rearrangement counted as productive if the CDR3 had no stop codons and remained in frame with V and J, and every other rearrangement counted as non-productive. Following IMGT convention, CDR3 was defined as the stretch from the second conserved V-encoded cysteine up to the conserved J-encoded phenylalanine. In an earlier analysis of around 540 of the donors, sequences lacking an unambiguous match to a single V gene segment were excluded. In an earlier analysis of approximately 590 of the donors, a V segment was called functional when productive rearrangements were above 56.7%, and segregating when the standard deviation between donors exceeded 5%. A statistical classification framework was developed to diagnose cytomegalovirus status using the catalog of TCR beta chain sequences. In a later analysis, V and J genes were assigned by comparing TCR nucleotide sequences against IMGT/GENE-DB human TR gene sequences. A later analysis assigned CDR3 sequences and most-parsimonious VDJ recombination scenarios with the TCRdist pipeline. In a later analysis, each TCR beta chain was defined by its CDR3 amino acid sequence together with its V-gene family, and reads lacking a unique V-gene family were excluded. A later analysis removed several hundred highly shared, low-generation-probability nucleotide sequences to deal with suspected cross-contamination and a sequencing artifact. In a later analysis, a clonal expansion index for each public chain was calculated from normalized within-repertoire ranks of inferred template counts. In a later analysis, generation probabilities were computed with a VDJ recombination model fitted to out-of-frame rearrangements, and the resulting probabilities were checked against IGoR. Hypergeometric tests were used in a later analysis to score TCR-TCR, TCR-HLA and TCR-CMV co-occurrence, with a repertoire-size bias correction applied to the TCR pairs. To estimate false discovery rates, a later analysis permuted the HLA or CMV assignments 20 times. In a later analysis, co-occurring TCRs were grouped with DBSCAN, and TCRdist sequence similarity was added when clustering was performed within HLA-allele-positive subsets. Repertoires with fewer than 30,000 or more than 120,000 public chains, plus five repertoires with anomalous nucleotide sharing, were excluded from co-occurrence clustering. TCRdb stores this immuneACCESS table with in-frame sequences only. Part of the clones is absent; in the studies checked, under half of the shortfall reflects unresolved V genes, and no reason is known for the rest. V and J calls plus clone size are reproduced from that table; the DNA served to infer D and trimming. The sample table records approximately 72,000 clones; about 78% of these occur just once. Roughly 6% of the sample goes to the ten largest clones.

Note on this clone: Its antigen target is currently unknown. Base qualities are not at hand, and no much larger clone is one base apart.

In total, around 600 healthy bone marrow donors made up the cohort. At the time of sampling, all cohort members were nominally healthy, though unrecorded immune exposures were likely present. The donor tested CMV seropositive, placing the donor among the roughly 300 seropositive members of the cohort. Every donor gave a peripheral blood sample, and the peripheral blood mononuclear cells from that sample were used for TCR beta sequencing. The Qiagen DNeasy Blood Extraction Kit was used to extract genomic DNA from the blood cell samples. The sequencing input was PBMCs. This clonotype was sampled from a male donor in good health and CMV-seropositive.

The nucleotides read TGTGCCAGCTCACTTACGGACGGGAGCTCCTACGAGCAGTACTTC. This yields the protein CASSLTDGSSYEQYF. Recombination linked TRBV18 to TRBJ2-5; 6 matching bases give a weak D call of TRBD2. The DNA end is a closer match to TRBJ2-7, so the J assignment may be wrong. Taken from cysteine to phenylalanine, the CDR3 has 15 residues. Left in the record is the CDR3 DNA by itself, 45 bases read in frame from the first base. Based on the germline V gene, the CDR1 and CDR2 sequences are KGHSH and LQKENI.